This record covers a single T cell receptor beta chain. Its antigen is undetermined. The sample comes from a study of shared clonotypes between healthy human individuals. Study information: A couple of female and three male donors aged 18 to 49 were enrolled.

CD45RO-negative cells were positively selected for CCR7, leaving out terminally differentiated effector memory CD45RA+ cells. The study, taken as a whole, reports: Sampling involved blood alone; tissue repertoires likely differ. Naive CD4 clonotypes were shared across several donors at around 5%.

The assay used deep level. The protocol was immunoSEQ multiplex PCR, while the TCRdb copy is restricted to in-frame clones and leaves out a portion. The sample lists around 600,000 clones; nearly 98% were seen once. The specimen was naive CD8+ T cells sorted from blood. This receptor was obtained from a young man in good health.

The CDR3 region is CASSTRTSGDTQYF. CDR3 nucleotides: TGTGCCAGCAGCACCCGTACTAGCGGGGATACGCAGTATTTT. The chain carries TRBV5-4 and TRBJ2-3, with 9 nucleotides matching TRBD2. The ends lost 4 bases at V and 6 bases at J; junction bases unmatched: 6. CDR1 is SGHNT, CDR2 YYREEE, per germline (reference sequence). The CDR3 runs to 14 residues.